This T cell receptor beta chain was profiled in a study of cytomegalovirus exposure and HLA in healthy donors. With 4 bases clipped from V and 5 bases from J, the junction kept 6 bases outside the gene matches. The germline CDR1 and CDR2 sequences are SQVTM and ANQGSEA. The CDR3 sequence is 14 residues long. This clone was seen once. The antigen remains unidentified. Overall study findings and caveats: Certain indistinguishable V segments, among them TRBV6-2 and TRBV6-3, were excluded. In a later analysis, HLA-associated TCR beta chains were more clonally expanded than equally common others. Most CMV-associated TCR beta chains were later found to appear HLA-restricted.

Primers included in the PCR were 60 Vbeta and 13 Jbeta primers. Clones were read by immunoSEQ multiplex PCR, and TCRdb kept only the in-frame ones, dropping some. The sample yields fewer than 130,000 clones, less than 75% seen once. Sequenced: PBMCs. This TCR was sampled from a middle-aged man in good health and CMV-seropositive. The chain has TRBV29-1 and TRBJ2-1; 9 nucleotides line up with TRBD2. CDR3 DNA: TGCAGCGTTGTGCTAGCGGGGCTAGACAATGAGCAGTTCTTC. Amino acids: CSVVLAGLDNEQFF.